The present T cell receptor (beta chain) was sequenced within a study of T cell responses to AZD1222 COVID-19 vaccine. Study-level results: Clonal diversity was possibly underestimated; the donors were predominantly white British and more often female.

A note on this clone: As yet, its antigen is unknown.

The table came from immunoSEQ multiplex PCR; TCRdb's copy has only in-frame clones and leaves some out. Of around 140,000 clones listed, 92% are singletons. Germline values: CDR1 MDHEN, CDR2 SYDVKM. The V end lost 8 bases, the J end lost 0 bases, and 17 bases lay between the germline ends. The CDR3 contains 15 residues. It was second doses at about 4 or about 12 weeks that were pooled. The sequence derives from an adult who received the AZD1222 COVID-19 vaccine. The sample here was peripheral blood, taken 28 days after the second AZD1222 dose. V is TRBV28 and J is TRBJ2-7; maybe TRBD2 (5 bases). This CDR3 is CASPPRGVLSYEQYF. The DNA of the CDR3 is TGTGCCAGCCCCCCACGGGGAGTCCTCTCCTACGAGCAGTACTTC.